This TCR beta chain is drawn from a study of blood T cell repertoires in COVID-19. Participants reported their clinical history, and cohort assignment relied on those reports. Germline V gene data show CDR1 as SGHTA and CDR2 as FQGTGA. The V gene end was trimmed by 2 bases and the J gene end by 4 bases; junction bases not matched to a gene: 5. The CDR3 has 15 amino acids. Here immunoSEQ multiplex PCR was the method, and the copy in TCRdb shows in-frame clones only, minus some. The table lists some 250,000 clones, around 85% of them singletons. J is TRBJ2-3 and V is TRBV7-3; 8 bases are shared with TRBD2. The sample consisted of PBMCs or T cells enriched from blood (not recorded which). The sequence came from a woman aged 50 to 65 who had recovered from COVID-19. The CDR3 reads CASSLAGGVADTQYF. The CDR3 nucleotides are TGTGCCAGCAGCTTAGCGGGAGGAGTAGCAGATACGCAGTATTTT.